This T cell receptor (beta chain) originates from a study of PD-L1 blockade in urothelial cancer. Produced via immunoSEQ multiplex PCR; TCRdb's table is partial and in-frame only. Counted here are some 110,000 clones, around 93% occurring once; the ten biggest clones make up 3% to 4.5%. The time point denotes: peripheral blood 6 weeks after treatment start. The CDR3 totals 14 residues. The germline gives CDR1 SEHNR, CDR2 FQNEAQ (reference sequence). Trimming removed 5 bases at V and 3 bases at J, with 12 bases between. Material: PBMCs, obtained around atezolizumab (anti-PD-L1) treatment. The rearrangement uses TRBV7-9 and TRBJ2-3; D is perhaps TRBD2 (5 bases). The clonotype originates from a man aged 55 to 69 with urothelial cancer. The CDR3: CASSPTRVTDTQYF. For the CDR3, the DNA is TGTGCCAGCAGCCCCACGCGGGTTACAGATACGCAGTATTTT.